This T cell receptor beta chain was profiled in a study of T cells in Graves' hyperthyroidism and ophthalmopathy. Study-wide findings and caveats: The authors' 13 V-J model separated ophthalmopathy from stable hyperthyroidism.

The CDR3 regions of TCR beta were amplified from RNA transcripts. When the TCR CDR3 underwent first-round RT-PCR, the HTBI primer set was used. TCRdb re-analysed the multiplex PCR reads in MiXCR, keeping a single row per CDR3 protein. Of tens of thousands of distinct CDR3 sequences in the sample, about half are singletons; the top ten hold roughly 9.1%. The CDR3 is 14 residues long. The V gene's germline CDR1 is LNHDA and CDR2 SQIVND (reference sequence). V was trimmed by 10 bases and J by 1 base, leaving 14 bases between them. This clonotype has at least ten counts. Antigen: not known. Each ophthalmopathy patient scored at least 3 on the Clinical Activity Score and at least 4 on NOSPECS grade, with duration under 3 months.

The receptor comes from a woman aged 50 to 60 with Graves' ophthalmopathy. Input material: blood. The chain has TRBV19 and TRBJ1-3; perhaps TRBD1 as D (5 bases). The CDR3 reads CATGLWGSGNTIYF. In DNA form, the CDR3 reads TGTGCCACCGGCCTGTGGGGGTCTGGAAACACCATATATTTT.